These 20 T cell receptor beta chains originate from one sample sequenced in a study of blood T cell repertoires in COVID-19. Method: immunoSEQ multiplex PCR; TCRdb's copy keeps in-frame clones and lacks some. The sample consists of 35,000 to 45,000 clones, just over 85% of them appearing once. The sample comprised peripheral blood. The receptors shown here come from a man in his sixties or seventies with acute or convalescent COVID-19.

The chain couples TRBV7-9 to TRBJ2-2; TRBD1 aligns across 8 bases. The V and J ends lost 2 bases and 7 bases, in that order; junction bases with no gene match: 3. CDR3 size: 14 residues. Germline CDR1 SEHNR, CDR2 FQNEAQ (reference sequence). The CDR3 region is CASSLQGAVGELFF. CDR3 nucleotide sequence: TGTGCCAGCAGCTTACAGGGGGCTGTCGGGGAGCTGTTTTTT.

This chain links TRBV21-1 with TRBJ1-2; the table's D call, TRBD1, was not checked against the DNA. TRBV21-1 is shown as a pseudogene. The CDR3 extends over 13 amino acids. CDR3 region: CASSNPTDYGYTF. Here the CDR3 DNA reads TGTGCCAGCAGCAACCCGACAGACTATGGCTACACCTTC.

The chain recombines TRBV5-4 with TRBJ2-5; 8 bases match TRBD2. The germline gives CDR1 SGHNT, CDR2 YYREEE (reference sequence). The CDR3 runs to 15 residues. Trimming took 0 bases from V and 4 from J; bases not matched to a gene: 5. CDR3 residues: CASSLGSGRGETQYF. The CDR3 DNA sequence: TGTGCCAGCAGCTTGGGCAGCGGGAGAGGAGAGACCCAGTACTTC.

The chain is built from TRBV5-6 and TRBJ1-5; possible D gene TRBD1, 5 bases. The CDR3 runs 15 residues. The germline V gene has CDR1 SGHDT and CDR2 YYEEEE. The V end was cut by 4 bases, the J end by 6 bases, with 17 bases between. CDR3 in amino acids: CASSLGPTSPQPQHF. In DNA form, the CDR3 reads TGTGCCAGCAGCCTGGGACCGACATCGCCTCAGCCCCAGCATTTT.

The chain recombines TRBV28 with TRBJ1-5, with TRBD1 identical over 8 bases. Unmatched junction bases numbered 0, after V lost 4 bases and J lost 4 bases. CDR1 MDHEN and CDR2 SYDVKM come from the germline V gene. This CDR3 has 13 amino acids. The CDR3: CASSWTGNQPQHF. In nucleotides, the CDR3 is TGTGCCAGCAGTTGGACAGGGAATCAGCCCCAGCATTTT.

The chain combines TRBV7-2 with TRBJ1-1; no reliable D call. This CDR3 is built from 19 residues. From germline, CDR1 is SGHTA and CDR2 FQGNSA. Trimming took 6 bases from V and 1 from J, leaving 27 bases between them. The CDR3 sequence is CASSPLLLFSGRRNTEAFF. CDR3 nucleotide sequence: TGTGCCAGCAGTCCGTTACTTTTATTTTCCGGTCGGAGGAACACTGAAGCTTTCTTT.

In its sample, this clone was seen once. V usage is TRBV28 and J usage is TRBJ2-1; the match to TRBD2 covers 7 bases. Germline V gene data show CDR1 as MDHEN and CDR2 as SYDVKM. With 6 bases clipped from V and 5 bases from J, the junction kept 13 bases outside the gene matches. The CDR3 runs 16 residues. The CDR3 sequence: CASRSGGGRRHNEQFF. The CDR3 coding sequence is TGTGCCAGCAGGTCCGGGGGAGGGAGAAGGCACAATGAGCAGTTCTTC.

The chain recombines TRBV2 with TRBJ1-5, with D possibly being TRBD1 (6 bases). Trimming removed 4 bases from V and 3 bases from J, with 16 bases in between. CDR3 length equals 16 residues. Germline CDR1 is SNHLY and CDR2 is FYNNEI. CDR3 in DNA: TGTGCCAGCAGTGTTACCCTTACAGGGCCCAATCAGCCCCAGCATTTT. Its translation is CASSVTLTGPNQPQHF.

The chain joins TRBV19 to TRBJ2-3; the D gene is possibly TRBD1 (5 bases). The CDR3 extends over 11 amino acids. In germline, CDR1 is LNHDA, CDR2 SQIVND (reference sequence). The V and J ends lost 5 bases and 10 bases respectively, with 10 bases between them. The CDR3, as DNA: TGTGCCAGTAGTGCGGACAAAGCGCAGTATTTT. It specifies CASSADKAQYF.

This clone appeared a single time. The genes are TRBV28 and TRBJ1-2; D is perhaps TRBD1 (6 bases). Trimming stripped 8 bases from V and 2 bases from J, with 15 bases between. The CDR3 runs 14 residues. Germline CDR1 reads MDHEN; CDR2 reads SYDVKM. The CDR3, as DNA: TGTGCCAGCGGCGGGGGGGCAGGGAACTATGGCTACACCTTC. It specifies CASGGGAGNYGYTF.

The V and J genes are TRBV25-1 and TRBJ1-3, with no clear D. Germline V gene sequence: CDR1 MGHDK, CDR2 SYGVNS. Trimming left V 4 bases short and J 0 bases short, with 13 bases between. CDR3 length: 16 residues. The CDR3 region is CASSASVTGSGNTIYF. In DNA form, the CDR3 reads TGTGCCAGCAGTGCATCCGTTACTGGCTCTGGAAACACCATATATTTT.

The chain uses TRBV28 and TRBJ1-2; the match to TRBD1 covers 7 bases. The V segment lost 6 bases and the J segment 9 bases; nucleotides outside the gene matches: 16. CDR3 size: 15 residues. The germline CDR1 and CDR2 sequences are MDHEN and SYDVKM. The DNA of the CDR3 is TGTGCCAGCAGGCCGGCGGGTGGGGCAGGGGGGAGCTACACCTTC. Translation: CASRPAGGAGGSYTF.

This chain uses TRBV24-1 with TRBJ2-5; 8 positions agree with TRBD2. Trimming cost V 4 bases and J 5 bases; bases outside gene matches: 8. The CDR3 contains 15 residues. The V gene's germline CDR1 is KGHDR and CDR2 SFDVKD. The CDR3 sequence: CATSESGRMGETQYF. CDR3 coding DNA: TGTGCCACCAGTGAGAGCGGGAGAATGGGGGAGACCCAGTACTTC.

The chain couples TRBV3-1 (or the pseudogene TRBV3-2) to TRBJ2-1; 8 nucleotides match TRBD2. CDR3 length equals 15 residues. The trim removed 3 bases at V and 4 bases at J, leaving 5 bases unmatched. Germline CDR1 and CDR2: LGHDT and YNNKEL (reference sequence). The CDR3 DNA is TGTGCCAGCAGCCACCCCACTAGCGGTTACAATGAGCAGTTCTTC. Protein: CASSHPTSGYNEQFF.

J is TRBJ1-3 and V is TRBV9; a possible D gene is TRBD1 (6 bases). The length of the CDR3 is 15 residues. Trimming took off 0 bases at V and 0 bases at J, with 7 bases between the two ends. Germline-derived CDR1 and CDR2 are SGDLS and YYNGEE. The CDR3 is CASSVAGVSGNTIYF. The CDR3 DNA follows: TGTGCCAGCAGCGTAGCAGGGGTCTCTGGAAACACCATATATTTT. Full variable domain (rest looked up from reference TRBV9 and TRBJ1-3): DSGVTQTPKHLITATGQRVTLRCSPRSGDLSVYWYQQSLDQGLQFLIQYYNGEERAKGNILERFSAQQFPDLHSELNLSSLELGDSALYFCASSVAGVSGNTIYFGEGSWLTVV.

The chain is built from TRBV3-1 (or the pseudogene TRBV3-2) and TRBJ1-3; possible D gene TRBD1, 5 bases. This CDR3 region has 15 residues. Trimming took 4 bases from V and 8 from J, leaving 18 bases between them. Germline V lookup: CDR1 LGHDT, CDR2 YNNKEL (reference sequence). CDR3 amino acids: CASSPYTGHRDTIYF. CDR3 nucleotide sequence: TGTGCCAGCAGCCCTTACACCGGACATCGGGACACCATATATTTT.

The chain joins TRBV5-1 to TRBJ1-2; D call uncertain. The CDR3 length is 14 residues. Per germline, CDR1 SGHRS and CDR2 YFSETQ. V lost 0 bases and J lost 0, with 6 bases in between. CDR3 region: CASSLAGSNYGYTF. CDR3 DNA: TGCGCCAGCAGCTTGGCAGGATCTAACTATGGCTACACCTTC.

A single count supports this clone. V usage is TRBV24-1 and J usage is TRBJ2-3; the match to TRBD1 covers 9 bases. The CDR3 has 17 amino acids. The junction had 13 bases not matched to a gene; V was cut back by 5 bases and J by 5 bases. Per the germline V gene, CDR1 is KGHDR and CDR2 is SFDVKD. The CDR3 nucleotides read TGTGCCACCAGTGCTTATGGACAGGGGCCCCGCCGAGATACGCAGTATTTT. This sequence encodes CATSAYGQGPRRDTQYF.

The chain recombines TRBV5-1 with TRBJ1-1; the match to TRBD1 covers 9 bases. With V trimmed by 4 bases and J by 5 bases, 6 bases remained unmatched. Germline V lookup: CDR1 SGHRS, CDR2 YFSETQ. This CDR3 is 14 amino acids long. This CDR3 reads CASSPGQGWTEAFF. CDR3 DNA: TGCGCCAGCAGCCCGGGACAGGGTTGGACTGAAGCTTTCTTT.

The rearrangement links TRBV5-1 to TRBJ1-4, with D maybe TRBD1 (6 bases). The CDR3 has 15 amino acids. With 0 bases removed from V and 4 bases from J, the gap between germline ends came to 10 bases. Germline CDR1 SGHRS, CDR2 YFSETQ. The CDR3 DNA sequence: TGCGCCAGCAGCTTGGCAGGGGATATTAATGAAAAACTGTTTTTT. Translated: CASSLAGDINEKLFF.